The source of this TCR beta chain is a study of metastatic and nonmetastatic thyroid tumors. No patient received treatment before thyroid surgery. Deletions cut 0 bases from V and 9 bases from J, with 15 bases between. Germline V gene data show CDR1 as DFQATT and CDR2 as SNEGSKA (reference sequence). The CDR3 is 13 amino acids. In the source study's methods: What underpinned the distant-metastasis classifier for papillary thyroid cancer was the set of CDR3 differences across clinicopathological groups. From the PCR reads, TCRdb re-called clones with MiXCR. TCRdb's processing, not the authors' own work, is the source of the V and J calls. The sample has about 35,000 clones, roughly 19% seen once.

Sequences were obtained from blood. This chain connects TRBV20-1 to TRBJ2-7, with D possibly called TRBD1 or TRBD2 (7 bases each). The TCR was taken from a female donor with papillary thyroid cancer or a benign thyroid nodule (not recorded which). Some clones in this sample may be carry-over from other donors' samples. The CDR3 sequence is CSAREGRGHVQYF. CDR3 DNA sequence: TGCAGTGCTAGAGAGGGGAGGGGGCACGTGCAGTACTTC.